This is a list of T cell receptor beta chains from one sample in a study of T cell responses to AZD1222 COVID-19 vaccine. Profiled with immunoSEQ multiplex PCR; TCRdb holds only in-frame clones, not every one. The sample records 90,000 to 150,000 clones, approximately 90% being singletons. This specimen consisted of peripheral blood, obtained on day 0 of AZD1222 vaccination. These receptors were collected from an adult in good health. Both conserved end residues are part of each CDR3. The order of the fields is J gene, clone size, CDR3 length, D gene, V gene, CDR3 DNA, CDR3 protein. D genes are given only for firm matches. Clone size is shown for a subset of rows, as once, few, many or a class of expanded clone.

TRBJ2-3	NA	14	TRBD1	TRBV5-1	TGCGCCAGCAGCCTGGGACAGGTCGGAGATACGCAGTATTTT	CASSLGQVGDTQYF
TRBJ1-1	NA	14	NA	TRBV7-3	TGTGCCAGCAGCTCGTTCGGGACCCACACTGAAGCTTTCTTT	CASSSFGTHTEAFF
TRBJ2-7	NA	14	TRBD2	TRBV30	TGTGTTGCGGGGGGTTTAATGCCCCTCTACGAGCAGTACTTC	CVAGGLMPLYEQYF
TRBJ2-3	NA	16	NA	TRBV5-1	TGCGCCAGCAGCCCCGGAACCCTGACGGTGGCAGATACGCAGTATTTT	CASSPGTLTVADTQYF
TRBJ2-2	NA	14	NA	TRBV6-5	TGTGCCAGCAGCCGAGATACGAACACCGGGGAGCTGTTTTTT	CASSRDTNTGELFF
TRBJ1-5	once	14	NA	TRBV2	TGTGCCAGCAGTGACAGGGTCCCTGATCAGCCCCAGCATTTT	CASSDRVPDQPQHF
TRBJ1-2	once	14	TRBD1	TRBV5-1	TGCGCCAGCACCCAGGGGGTTTTGGGCTATGGCTACACCTTC	CASTQGVLGYGYTF
TRBJ1-2	NA	15	TRBD1	TRBV19	TGTGCCAGTAGTATAGGTGGGACAGGGGGCGCGGGCTACACCTTC	CASSIGGTGGAGYTF
TRBJ2-7	NA	17	NA	TRBV24-1	TGTGCCACCAGTGATTTTTGGGGGGTGGGGGCCACCTACGAGCAGTACTTC	CATSDFWGVGATYEQYF
TRBJ1-1	NA	14	NA	TRBV28	TGTGCCAGCTCCCCCGGAGGGGGGAGGACTGAAGCTTTCTTT	CASSPGGGRTEAFF
TRBJ1-5	NA	15	TRBD1	TRBV6-4	TGTGCCAGCAGCCGCCCTGACCAGGGGGCGGGGCCCCAGCATTTT	CASSRPDQGAGPQHF
TRBJ1-1	NA	14	NA	TRBV3-1/TRBV3-2	TGTGCCAGCAGCGAAGCAGGGTCGGGCACTGAAGCTTTCTTT	CASSEAGSGTEAFF
TRBJ2-5	NA	14	NA	TRBV20-1	TGCAGTGCTAGTGAATGGAGGGCAGGGTTCACCCAGTACTTC	CSASEWRAGFTQYF
TRBJ2-5	NA	14	NA	TRBV11-3	TGTGCCAGCAGCCCCGGGTTACGACAAGAGACCCAGTACTTC	CASSPGLRQETQYF
TRBJ1-2	NA	18	TRBD1	TRBV5-1	TGCGCCAGCAGCCTCCCGAGGGGACAGGGGTCGGTGGACTATGGCTACACCTTC	CASSLPRGQGSVDYGYTF
TRBJ2-1	NA	11	NA	TRBV10-3	TGTGCCATCAGTGAGTACTTTGAGCAGTTCTTC	CAISEYFEQFF
TRBJ1-6	NA	15	NA	TRBV7-9	TGTGCCAGCAGCTTAGTTGCGACCAAGAATTCACCCCTCCACTTT	CASSLVATKNSPLHF
TRBJ1-3	NA	16	NA	TRBV7-8	TGTGCCAGCAGCTTAGCAGTGGGGGGGTCTGGAAACACCATATATTTT	CASSLAVGGSGNTIYF
TRBJ1-1	few	14	TRBD1	TRBV6-5	TGTGCCACAGACCGGGACAGGGAGGACACTGAAGCTTTCTTT	CATDRDREDTEAFF
TRBJ1-4	NA	14	TRBD1	TRBV29-1	TGCAGCGTTGGGAGGGACAGGGAGGGTGAAAAACTGTTTTTT	CSVGRDREGEKLFF
TRBJ1-3	NA	13	NA	TRBV7-9	TGTGCCAGCAGCCCCAGGGGCCGGCACACCATATATTTT	CASSPRGRHTIYF
TRBJ2-7	NA	15	NA	TRBV6-6	TGTGCCAGCACCGCGAGGGGGGGAGGGCCCTACGAGCAGTACTTC	CASTARGGGPYEQYF
TRBJ1-2	NA	16	NA	TRBV5-5	TGTGCCAGCAGCACCAGGACCTTAGAGCTTAACTATGGCTACACCTTC	CASSTRTLELNYGYTF
TRBJ2-5	NA	12	NA	TRBV2	TGTGCCAGCAGTGTGAATGAAGAGACCCAGTACTTC	CASSVNEETQYF
TRBJ2-3	NA	12	NA	TRBV5-1	TGCGCCAGCAGCTTGGTGGGGGACACGCAGTATTTT	CASSLVGDTQYF
TRBJ1-2	NA	15	NA	TRBV7-6	TGTGCCAGCAGCTCGTCCCTCGGGGGCGCCTATGGCTACACCTTC	CASSSSLGGAYGYTF
TRBJ1-3	NA	15	NA	TRBV28	TGTGCCAGCAGTTTAGTGGGGGGGTCTGGAAACACCATATATTTT	CASSLVGGSGNTIYF
TRBJ2-5	NA	14	NA	TRBV2	TGTGCCAGCAGTGAAGGGGGATTCCAAGAGACCCAGTACTTC	CASSEGGFQETQYF
TRBJ2-5	NA	13	NA	TRBV2	TGTGCCAGCAGTCCTCGACTAGACGAGACCCAGTACTTC	CASSPRLDETQYF
TRBJ1-1	few	14	NA	TRBV4-1	TGCGCCAGCAGCCATCCGGGACACGCTTTAGGGGCTTTCTTT	CASSHPGHALGAFF
TRBJ1-5	NA	12	NA	TRBV12-3/TRBV12-4	TGTGCCAGCAGTCGAGACTTCGAGCCCCAGCATTTT	CASSRDFEPQHF
TRBJ1-1	NA	18	TRBD1	TRBV14	TGTGCCAGCAGCCATCCGACAATGGCCGGGACAGGGGGCACTGAAGCTTTCTTT	CASSHPTMAGTGGTEAFF
TRBJ2-3	NA	16	TRBD1	TRBV9	TGTGCCAGCAGCGCGGGGACAGAATCTTCCACAGATACGCAGTATTTT	CASSAGTESSTDTQYF
TRBJ2-7	NA	12	TRBD1	TRBV29-1	TGCAGCGGACAGGGTCCGTCCTACGAGCAGTACTTC	CSGQGPSYEQYF
TRBJ1-4	NA	14	TRBD1	TRBV18	TGTGCCAGCTCCCCAGGTACAGGGGATGAAAAACTGTTTTTT	CASSPGTGDEKLFF
TRBJ1-1	NA	16	NA	TRBV9	TGTGCCAGCAGCGTAAATTCCGATTGGGGATGGGGTGAAGCTTTCTTT	CASSVNSDWGWGEAFF
TRBJ2-3	once	12	NA	TRBV6-2/TRBV6-3	TGTGCCAGCAGCCACTCGACAGATACGCAGTATTTT	CASSHSTDTQYF
TRBJ2-2	NA	16	TRBD2	TRBV3-1/TRBV3-2	TGTGCCAGCAGCCAAGGGCTAGCGGCAAACACCGGGGAGCTGTTTTTT	CASSQGLAANTGELFF
TRBJ2-1	NA	15	TRBD2	TRBV5-1	TGCGCCAGCAGCCCGGGGGGGGCGCGGGTCAATGAGCAGTTCTTC	CASSPGGARVNEQFF
TRBJ1-6	once	15	TRBD1	TRBV2	TGTGCCAGCAGTGTGGACAGGGTAGGGAATTCACCCCTCCACTTT	CASSVDRVGNSPLHF
TRBJ1-1	NA	19	NA	TRBV7-9	TGTGCCAGCAGCTTACCCGCCGGCACCCAAAGACGAGGTAACACTGAAGCTTTCTTT	CASSLPAGTQRRGNTEAFF
TRBJ2-5	once	16	TRBD2	TRBV9	TGTGCCAGCAGCGTAATTGGCGGGAGTTTTACAGAGACCCAGTACTTC	CASSVIGGSFTETQYF
TRBJ1-6	once	14	NA	TRBV2	TGTGCCAGCAATAGAGAAAGGTCTGCCGCACCCCTCCACTTT	CASNRERSAAPLHF
TRBJ1-1	NA	14	TRBD1	TRBV5-1	TGCGCCAGCAGCGTGGACAGGGGGAGGACTGAAGCTTTCTTT	CASSVDRGRTEAFF
TRBJ2-7	NA	14	NA	TRBV5-1	TGCGCCAGCGGGGAGAGAGCGGGCGTGGCGGAGCAGTACTTC	CASGERAGVAEQYF
TRBJ2-3	NA	19	TRBD2	TRBV28	TGTGCCAGCAGTTCCTCCGGGCTAAGCGGGACTACGAGCACAGATACGCAGTATTTT	CASSSSGLSGTTSTDTQYF
TRBJ1-1	NA	15	TRBD1	TRBV19	TGTGCCAGTAGTACCTTAGGGACAGCGAACACTGAAGCTTTCTTT	CASSTLGTANTEAFF
TRBJ2-2	NA	15	NA	TRBV30	TGTGCCTGGAGGAGGAGGGAGAAGAACACCGGGGAGCTGTTTTTT	CAWRRREKNTGELFF
TRBJ2-6	NA	16	NA	TRBV27	TGTGCCAGCAGTTTACCCGTCGGGGTAGGGGCCAACGTCCTGACTTTC	CASSLPVGVGANVLTF
TRBJ2-3	once	14	NA	TRBV4-1	TGCGCCAGCAGCCAGCGGGTCAGCACAGATACGCAGTATTTT	CASSQRVSTDTQYF